The present T cell receptor beta chain was sequenced within a study of shared clonotypes between healthy human individuals (TCRdb year 2020). About the study as a whole: The cohort included a few men and a couple of women between 18 and 49 years of age. For each donor, CD4 naive and CD4 memory were each given three plates, CD8 naive was given two plates, and CD8 memory was given one plate. To estimate repertoire size and how much clonotypes are shared between individuals, the study performed deep sequencing of blood TCR repertoires from five healthy adults. To increase sequencing depth and limit assay-specific biases, different laboratories used diverse techniques to prepare libraries and sequence TCR repertoires. Per donor, leukapheresis produced somewhere between about 0.9 and 9.5 billion PBMCs. Summary of the overall study and its limitations: Across a handful of donors, approximately 4.6% of naive CD4, over 3% of naive CD8, under 2.5% of memory CD4, and roughly 0.4% of memory CD8 clonotypes were shared. Clonotypes shared by all four sorted-subset donors showed higher generation probabilities than non-shared clonotypes. Because the study included only a small number of donors, the genetic and exposure-history diversity represented was limited. Even with the large sequencing depth, rarefaction of the sorted-subset datasets indicated that sequencing was incomplete. Pairwise subsampling indicated that sequencing depth was expected to affect the degree of clonotype sharing among donors. Only blood was sampled, and tissue TCR repertoires likely differ from those in blood. Larger estimated clonotype richness was generally found for naive subsets than for memory subsets.

The CDR3 contains 14 residues, cysteine and phenylalanine counted. CDR3 DNA only is kept here, 42 bases in frame from base 1. CDR1 is given as SGHNT and CDR2 as YENEEA, both from the germline V gene. The junction shows trimming of 0 bases on V and 1 base on J, plus 3 bases between the germline ends. TCR CDR3 regions were amplified from genomic DNA by multiplex PCR using the deep immunoSEQ assay. Extracted genomic DNA from each cell subset was distributed evenly across all wells of several immunoSEQ 96-well plates, and each plate was treated as a replicate. Each replicate PCR for sorted subsets received roughly 200 ng genomic DNA, equal to some 32,000 T cell genomes. The purified libraries were quantified using a Qubit 3.0 fluorometer, sized with a Bioanalyzer 2100, and then quantified again using the KAPA Library Quantification kit. A separate single-read 150-cycle Illumina NextSeq 550 flow cell was used to sequence each immunoSEQ 96-well plate. On the authors' methods: Because only junctional sequences without quality scores were contained in the immunoSEQ output, filtering matching that applied to full-length reads could not be performed. To assign V/J genes and CDR3, sequences were annotated using PyIR, a Python wrapper for IgBLAST v1.9, with IMGT germline references. Reads with weak V/J assignments (E-value above 1e-6), missing CDR3, stop codons, out-of-frame junctions, or ambiguous translated residues were removed. V3J clonotypes were defined as sequences sharing an identical inferred V gene, J gene, and CDR3 amino acid sequence. The percentage overlap between two repertoires was calculated by dividing the number of shared unique clonotypes by the size of the smaller repertoire. Repertoire richness was assessed with RTK rarefaction, the Chao1 estimator, and Recon v2.1 estimates of unobserved clonotypes. For all TCRbeta clonotypes obtained by the gDNA method from a few donors, generation probabilities were computed with OLGA. TCRdb took over this immuneACCESS table, retaining in-frame rearrangements with V and J assigned. Such tables are incomplete; in checked studies, under half of the missing clones stem from an unresolved V gene, and the remainder is unexplained. V and J calls and clone size are as listed in that table; D and trimming were resolved from the DNA. This sample has about 1.1 million clones in its table, and roughly 74% of those were observed once. The ten largest make up roughly 0.55% of the sample.

Of note for this clone: The target of this receptor is not known. This likely reflects a read error, since a far larger clone is one base away.

Donors were healthy HIV-negative adults with no recently reported acute infections or vaccinations. Every donor was a Caucasian adult living in Nashville, Tennessee, USA. Magnetic negative selection was used to enrich CD4+ T cells, after which naive cells were positively selected on CD45RA and the negative fraction became the memory subset. Blood was obtained by leukapheresis, after which PBMCs were separated by Ficoll-Histopaque density gradient centrifugation and cryopreserved in liquid nitrogen vapor phase. Analytical flow cytometry was used to check the purity and quantity of each magnetically sorted T cell population. Genomic DNA was isolated from every sorted fraction and measured by UV absorbance on a Nanodrop 2000c.

This clonotype was obtained from a man in his late teens or twenties in good health. Some clones in this sample may be carry-over from other donors' samples. The sequencing input was memory CD4+ T cells from PBMCs. Taken with the paper, the label for cell subset or site translates to: CD45RA-negative fraction. This chain is built from TRBV11-3 and TRBJ2-2, with no D gene named confidently. The CDR3 protein: CASSLDWNTGELFF. The DNA sequence reads TGTGCCAGCAGCTTAGATTGGAACACCGGGGAGCTGTTTTTT.